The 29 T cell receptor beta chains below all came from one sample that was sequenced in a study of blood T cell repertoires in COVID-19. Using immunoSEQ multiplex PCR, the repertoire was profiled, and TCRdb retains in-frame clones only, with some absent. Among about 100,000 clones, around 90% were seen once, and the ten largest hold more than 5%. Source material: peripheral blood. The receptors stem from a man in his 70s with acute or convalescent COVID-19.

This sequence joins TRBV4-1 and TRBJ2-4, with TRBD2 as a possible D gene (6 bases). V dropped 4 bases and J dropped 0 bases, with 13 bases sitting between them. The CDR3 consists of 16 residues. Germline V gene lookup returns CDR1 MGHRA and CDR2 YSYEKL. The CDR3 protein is CASSPWGVLAKNIQYF. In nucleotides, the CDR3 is TGCGCCAGCAGCCCCTGGGGGGTATTAGCCAAAAACATTCAGTACTTC.

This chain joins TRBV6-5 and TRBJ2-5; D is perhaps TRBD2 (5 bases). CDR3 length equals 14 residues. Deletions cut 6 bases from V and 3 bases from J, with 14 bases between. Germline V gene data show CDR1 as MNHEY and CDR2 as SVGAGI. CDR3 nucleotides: TGTGCCAGCAGCATCGGAGGACTGGAAGAGACCCAGTACTTC. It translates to CASSIGGLEETQYF.

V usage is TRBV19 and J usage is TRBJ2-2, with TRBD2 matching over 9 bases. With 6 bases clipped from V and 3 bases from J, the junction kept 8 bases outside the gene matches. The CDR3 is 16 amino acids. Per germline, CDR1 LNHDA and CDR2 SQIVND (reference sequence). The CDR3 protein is CASSFTAGGYTGELFF. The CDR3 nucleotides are TGTGCCAGTAGCTTCACAGCGGGAGGCTACACCGGGGAGCTGTTTTTT.

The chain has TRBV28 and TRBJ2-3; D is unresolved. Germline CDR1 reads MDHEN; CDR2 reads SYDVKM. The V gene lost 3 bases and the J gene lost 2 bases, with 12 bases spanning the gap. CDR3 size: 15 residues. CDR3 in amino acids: CASSLALRLTDTQYF. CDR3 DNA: TGTGCCAGCAGTTTGGCACTACGTCTCACAGATACGCAGTATTTT. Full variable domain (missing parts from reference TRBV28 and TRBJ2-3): DVKVTQSSRYLVKRTGEKVFLECVQDMDHENMFWYRQDPGLGLRLIYFSYDVKMKEKGDIPEGYSVSREKKERFSLILESASTNQTSMYLCASSLALRLTDTQYFGPGTRLTVL.

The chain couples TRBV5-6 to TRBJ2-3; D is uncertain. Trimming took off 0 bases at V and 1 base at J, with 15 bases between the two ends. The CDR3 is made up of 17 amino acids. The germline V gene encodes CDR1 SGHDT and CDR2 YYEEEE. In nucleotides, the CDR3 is TGTGCCAGCAGCTTGGTTTCTTATTACAGCCGCACAGATACGCAGTATTTT. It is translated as CASSLVSYYSRTDTQYF.

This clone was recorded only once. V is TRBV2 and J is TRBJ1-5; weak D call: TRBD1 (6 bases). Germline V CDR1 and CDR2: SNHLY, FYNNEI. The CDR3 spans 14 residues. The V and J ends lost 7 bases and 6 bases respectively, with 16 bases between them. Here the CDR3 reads CASTEGGSSQPQHF. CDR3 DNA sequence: TGTGCCAGCACTGAGGGGGGGAGTAGTCAGCCCCAGCATTTT.

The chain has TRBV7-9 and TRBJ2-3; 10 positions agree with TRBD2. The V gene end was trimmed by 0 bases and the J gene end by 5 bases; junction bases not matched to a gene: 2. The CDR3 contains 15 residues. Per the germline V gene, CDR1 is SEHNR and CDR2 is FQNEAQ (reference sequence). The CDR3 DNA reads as TGTGCCAGCAGCTTAGCAGCGGGAGGGGTAGATACGCAGTATTTT. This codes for CASSLAAGGVDTQYF.

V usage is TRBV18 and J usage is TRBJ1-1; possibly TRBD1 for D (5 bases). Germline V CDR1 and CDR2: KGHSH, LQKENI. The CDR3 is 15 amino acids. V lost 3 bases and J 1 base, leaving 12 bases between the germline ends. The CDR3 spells CASSPRQTANTEAFF. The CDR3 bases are TGTGCCAGCTCACCGCGACAGACGGCGAACACTGAAGCTTTCTTT.

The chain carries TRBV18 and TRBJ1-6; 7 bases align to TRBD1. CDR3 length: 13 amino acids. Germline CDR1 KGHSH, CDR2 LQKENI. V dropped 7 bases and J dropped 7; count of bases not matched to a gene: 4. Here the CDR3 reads CASFGTANSPLHF. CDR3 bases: TGTGCCAGCTTCGGGACAGCCAATTCACCCCTCCACTTT.

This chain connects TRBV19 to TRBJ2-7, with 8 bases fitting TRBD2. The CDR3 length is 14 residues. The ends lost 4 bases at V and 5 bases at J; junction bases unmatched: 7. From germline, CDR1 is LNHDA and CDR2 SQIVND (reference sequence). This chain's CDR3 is CASSTQRGNNEQYF. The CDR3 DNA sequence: TGTGCCAGTAGTACTCAGCGGGGGAATAACGAGCAGTACTTC.

CDR3 bases: TGCGCCAGCTACAACCCTCCGGGACAAAAGTCCTACGAGCAGTACTTC. It codes for CASYNPPGQKSYEQYF. The chain joins TRBV4-3 to TRBJ2-7, with D tentatively TRBD1 (6 bases). The CDR3 has 16 amino acids. CDR1 is LGHNA, CDR2 YSLEER, per germline. Trimming took 8 bases from V and 1 from J, leaving 21 bases between them.

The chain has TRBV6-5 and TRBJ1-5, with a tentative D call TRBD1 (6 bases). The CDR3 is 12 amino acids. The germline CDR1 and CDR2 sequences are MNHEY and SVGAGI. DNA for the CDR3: TGTGTGGTGGACAGCCTGTATCAGCCCCAGCATTTT. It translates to CVVDSLYQPQHF.

The CDR3 protein is CATSSRQYTEAFF. In DNA, the CDR3 is TGTGCCACCAGCAGTCGACAGTACACTGAAGCTTTCTTT. This chain connects TRBV15 to TRBJ1-1, with a tentative D call TRBD1 (5 bases). The CDR3 runs 13 residues. Between the trimmed V and J ends, which lost 3 bases and 3 bases, there was a span of 8 bases. Germline CDR1 is LNHNV and CDR2 is YYDKDF (reference sequence).

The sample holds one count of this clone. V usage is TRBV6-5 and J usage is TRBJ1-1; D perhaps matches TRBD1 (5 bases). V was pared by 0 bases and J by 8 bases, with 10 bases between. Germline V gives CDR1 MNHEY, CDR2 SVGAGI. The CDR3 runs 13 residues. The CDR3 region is CASSYSIKGEAFF. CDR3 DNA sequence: TGTGCCAGCAGTTACTCGATAAAGGGGGAAGCTTTCTTT.

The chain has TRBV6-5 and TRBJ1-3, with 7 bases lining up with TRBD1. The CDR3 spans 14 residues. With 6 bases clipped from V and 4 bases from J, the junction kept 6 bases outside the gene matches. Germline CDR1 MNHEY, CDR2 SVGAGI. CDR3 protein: CASSSTGAGNTIYF. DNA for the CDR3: TGTGCCAGCAGCTCCACAGGGGCAGGAAACACCATATATTTT.

The CDR3 sequence: CASSQDLSWSSYNEQFF. DNA for the CDR3: TGCGCCAGCAGCCAAGATCTTAGCTGGAGCTCCTACAATGAGCAGTTCTTC. This sequence joins TRBV4-3 and TRBJ2-1; D unresolved. V was trimmed by 0 bases and J by 0 bases, leaving 12 bases between them. The CDR3 loop spans 17 amino acids. Germline values: CDR1 LGHNA, CDR2 YSLEER.

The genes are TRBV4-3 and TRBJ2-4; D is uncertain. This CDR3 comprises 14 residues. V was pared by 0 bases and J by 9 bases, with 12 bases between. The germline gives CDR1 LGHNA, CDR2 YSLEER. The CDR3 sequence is CASSQELNYGIQYF. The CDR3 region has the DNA TGCGCCAGCAGCCAAGAGTTGAATTACGGCATTCAGTACTTC.

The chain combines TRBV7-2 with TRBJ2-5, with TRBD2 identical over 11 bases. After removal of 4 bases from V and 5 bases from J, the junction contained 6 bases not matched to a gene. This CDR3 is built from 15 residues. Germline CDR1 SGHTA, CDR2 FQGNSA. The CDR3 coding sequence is TGTGCCAGCAGCTCAGCGACTAGCGGGAAGGAGACCCAGTACTTC. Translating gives CASSSATSGKETQYF.

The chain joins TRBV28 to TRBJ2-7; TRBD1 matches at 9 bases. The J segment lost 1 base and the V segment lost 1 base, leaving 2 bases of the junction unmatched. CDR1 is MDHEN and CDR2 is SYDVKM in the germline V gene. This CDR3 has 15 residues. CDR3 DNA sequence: TGTGCCAGCAGTTTATTCGGGACAGGGTCCTACGAGCAGTACTTC. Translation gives CASSLFGTGSYEQYF. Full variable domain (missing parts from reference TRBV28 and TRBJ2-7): DVKVTQSSRYLVKRTGEKVFLECVQDMDHENMFWYRQDPGLGLRLIYFSYDVKMKEKGDIPEGYSVSREKKERFSLILESASTNQTSMYLCASSLFGTGSYEQYFGPGTRLTVT.

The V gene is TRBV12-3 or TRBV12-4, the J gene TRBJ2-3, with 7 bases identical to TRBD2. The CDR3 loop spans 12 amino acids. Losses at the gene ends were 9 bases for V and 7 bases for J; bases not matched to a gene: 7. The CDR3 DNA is TGTGCCAGGGGACTACCCCAACATACGCAGTATTTT. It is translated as CARGLPQHTQYF.

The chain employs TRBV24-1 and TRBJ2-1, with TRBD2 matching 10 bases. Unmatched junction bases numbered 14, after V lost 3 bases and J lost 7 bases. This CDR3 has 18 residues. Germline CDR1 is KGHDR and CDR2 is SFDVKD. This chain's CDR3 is CATSDAPHLAGVVNEQFF. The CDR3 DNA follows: TGTGCCACCAGTGATGCGCCTCATCTAGCGGGAGTAGTGAATGAGCAGTTCTTC.

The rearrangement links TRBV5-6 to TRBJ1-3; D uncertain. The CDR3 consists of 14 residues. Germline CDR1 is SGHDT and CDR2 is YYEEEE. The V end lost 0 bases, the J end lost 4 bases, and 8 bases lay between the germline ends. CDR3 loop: CASSLGAVGNTIYF. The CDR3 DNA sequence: TGTGCCAGCAGCTTGGGCGCGGTAGGAAACACCATATATTTT. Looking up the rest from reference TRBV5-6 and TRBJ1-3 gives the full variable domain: DAGVTQSPTHLIKTRGQQVTLRCSPKSGHDTVSWYQQALGQGPQFIFQYYEEEERQRGNFPDRFSGHQFPNYSSELNVNALLLGDSALYLCASSLGAVGNTIYFGEGSWLTVV.

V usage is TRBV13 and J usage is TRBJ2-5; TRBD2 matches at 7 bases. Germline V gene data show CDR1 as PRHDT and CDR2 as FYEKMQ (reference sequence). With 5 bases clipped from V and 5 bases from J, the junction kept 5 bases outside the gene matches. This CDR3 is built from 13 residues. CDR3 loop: CASSPISGETQYF. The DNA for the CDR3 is TGTGCCAGCAGCCCGATTAGCGGGGAGACCCAGTACTTC.

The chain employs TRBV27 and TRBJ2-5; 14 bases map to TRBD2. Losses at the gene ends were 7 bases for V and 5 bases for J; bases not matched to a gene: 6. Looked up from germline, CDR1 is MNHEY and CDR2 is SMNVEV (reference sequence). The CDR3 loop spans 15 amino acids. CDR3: CASTRLAGGLETQYF. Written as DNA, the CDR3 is TGTGCCAGCACAAGACTAGCGGGGGGGCTGGAGACCCAGTACTTC.

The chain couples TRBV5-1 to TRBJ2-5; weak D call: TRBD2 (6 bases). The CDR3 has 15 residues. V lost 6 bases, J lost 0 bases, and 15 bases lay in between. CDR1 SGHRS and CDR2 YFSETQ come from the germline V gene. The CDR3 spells CASNRLRGNQETQYF. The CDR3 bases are TGCGCCAGCAATAGGTTGCGGGGCAACCAAGAGACCCAGTACTTC. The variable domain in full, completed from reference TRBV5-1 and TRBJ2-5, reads KAGVTQTPRYLIKTRGQQVTLSCSPISGHRSVSWYQQTPGQGLQFLFEYFSETQRNKGNFPGRFSGRQFSNSRSEMNVSTLELGDSALYLCASNRLRGNQETQYFGPGTRLLVL.

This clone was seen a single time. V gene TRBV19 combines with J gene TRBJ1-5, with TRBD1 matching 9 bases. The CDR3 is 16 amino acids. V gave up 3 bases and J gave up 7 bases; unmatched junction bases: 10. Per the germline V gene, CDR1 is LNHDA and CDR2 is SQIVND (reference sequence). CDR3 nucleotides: TGTGCCAGTAGTATCCTCGATACAGGGGGCCGGCAGCCCCAGCATTTT. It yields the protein CASSILDTGGRQPQHF.

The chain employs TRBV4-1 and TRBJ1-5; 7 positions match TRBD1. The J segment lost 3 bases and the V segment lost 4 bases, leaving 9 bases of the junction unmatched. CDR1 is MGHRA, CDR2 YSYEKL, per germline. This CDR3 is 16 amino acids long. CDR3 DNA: TGCGCCAGCAGCCTCGAGACAGGGATCGTCAATCAGCCCCAGCATTTT. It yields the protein CASSLETGIVNQPQHF.

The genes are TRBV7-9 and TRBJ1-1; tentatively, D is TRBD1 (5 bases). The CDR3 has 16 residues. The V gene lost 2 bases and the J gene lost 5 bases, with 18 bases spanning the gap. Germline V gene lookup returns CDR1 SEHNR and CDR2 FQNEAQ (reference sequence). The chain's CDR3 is CASSLSSRSRGTEAFF. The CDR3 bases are TGTGCCAGCAGCTTATCCAGCAGGTCCCGGGGGACTGAAGCTTTCTTT.

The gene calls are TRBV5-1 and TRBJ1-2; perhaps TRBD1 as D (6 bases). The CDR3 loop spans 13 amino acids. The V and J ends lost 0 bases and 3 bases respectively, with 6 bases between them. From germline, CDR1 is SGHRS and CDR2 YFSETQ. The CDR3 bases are TGCGCCAGCAGCTTGGACAGGGACTATGGCTACACCTTC. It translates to CASSLDRDYGYTF.